This is a list of T cell receptor beta chains from one sample in a study of CD8 T cells in Susac syndrome. TCRdb passed the immunoSEQ multiplex PCR reads through MiXCR, listing each CDR3 protein once. The sample lists 160,000 or so distinct CDR3 sequences, 85% to 95% occurring once. The sample comprised CD4+ T cells from PBMCs. The receptors derive from a human donor with Susac syndrome. The CDR3 runs from the conserved cysteine through the conserved F or W. D genes are given only for firm matches. Expanded clones get a size class; other rows say once, few or many, or leave the size out.

clone_size: .
v_call: TRBV7-8
j_call: TRBJ1-1
d_call: .
cdr3_aa: CASSSSGRVATEAFF
cdr3_nt: TGTGCCAGCAGCTCCTCCGGCAGGGTGGCCACTGAAGCTTTCTTT

clone_size: once
v_call: TRBV6-6
j_call: TRBJ2-5
d_call: .
cdr3_aa: CASRPDPSGETQYF
cdr3_nt: TGTGCCAGCAGACCCGACCCCTCGGGTGAGACCCAGTACTTC

clone_size: .
v_call: TRBV7-8
j_call: TRBJ1-2
d_call: TRBD1
cdr3_aa: CASSQLDREISYTF
cdr3_nt: TGTGCCAGCAGCCAATTGGACAGGGAAATAAGCTACACCTTC

clone_size: .
v_call: TRBV6-6
j_call: TRBJ2-5
d_call: .
cdr3_aa: CASTRGEETQYF
cdr3_nt: TGTGCCAGCACGAGGGGCGAAGAGACCCAGTACTTC

clone_size: .
v_call: TRBV9
j_call: TRBJ2-3
d_call: TRBD1
cdr3_aa: CASSMGQGLDTQYF
cdr3_nt: TGTGCCAGCAGCATGGGACAGGGGCTAGATACGCAGTATTTT

clone_size: .
v_call: TRBV20-1
j_call: TRBJ2-3
d_call: TRBD2
cdr3_aa: CSVSTSGTHTDTQYF
cdr3_nt: TGCAGTGTCTCGACTAGCGGGACACACACAGATACGCAGTATTTT

clone_size: .
v_call: TRBV7-3
j_call: TRBJ2-5
d_call: .
cdr3_aa: CASSLLGGEEETQYF
cdr3_nt: TGTGCCAGCAGCTTACTCGGCGGGGAGGAAGAGACCCAGTACTTC

clone_size: .
v_call: TRBV12-2
j_call: TRBJ1-6
d_call: .
cdr3_aa: CASRQTDRGRRNSPLHF
cdr3_nt: TGTGCAAGTCGCCAGACCGACAGGGGGCGAAGGAATTCACCCCTCCACTTT

clone_size: .
v_call: TRBV20-1
j_call: TRBJ2-5
d_call: .
cdr3_aa: CSASQTGKETQYF
cdr3_nt: TGCAGTGCTAGCCAGACAGGAAAAGAGACCCAGTACTTC

clone_size: .
v_call: TRBV15
j_call: TRBJ1-4
d_call: TRBD1
cdr3_aa: CATSRTGTGDEKLFF
cdr3_nt: TGTGCCACCAGCAGAACCGGGACAGGGGATGAAAAACTGTTTTTT

clone_size: .
v_call: TRBV12-3/TRBV12-4
j_call: TRBJ2-2
d_call: .
cdr3_aa: CASSFRENGELFF
cdr3_nt: TGTGCCAGCAGTTTTCGAGAGAACGGGGAGCTGTTTTTT